This TCR beta chain is from a study of T cell changes during pregnancy in multiple sclerosis. Clones were read by immunoSEQ multiplex PCR, and TCRdb kept only the in-frame ones, dropping some. The sample includes 35,000 to 50,000 clones, 91% of them seen just once. The CDR3 contains 14 residues. CDR1 is KGHSH and CDR2 is LQKENI in the germline V gene. V lost 0 bases to trimming and J lost 0 bases, with 2 bases between them. The sequence derives from a female donor in good health, enrolled as a control in a pregnancy study. J is TRBJ2-2 and V is TRBV18; D call uncertain. The sequencing used CD4+ T cells from peripheral blood mononuclear cells, collected in the third trimester of pregnancy. This CDR3 reads CASSPPTNTGELFF. CDR3 nucleotides: TGTGCCAGCTCACCACCCACGAACACCGGGGAGCTGTTTTTT.